A selection of T cell receptor beta chains follows, all from one sample in a study of cytomegalovirus exposure and HLA in healthy donors. Assay used: immunoSEQ multiplex PCR; TCRdb lists only in-frame clones, some missing. The table has approximately 150,000 clones, roughly four fifths seen once. Sequencing was performed on PBMCs. Receptors were obtained from a woman in her thirties or forties in good health and CMV-seronegative. The CDR3 runs from the conserved cysteine through the conserved F or W. D genes are given only for firm matches. Not every row has a clone size; where given, it reads once, few, many or a size class.

clone_size j_call v_call d_call cdr3_aa cdr3_nt
few TRBJ1-5 TRBV27 TRBD1 CASRTGNQPQHF TGTGCCAGCAGGACAGGGAATCAGCCCCAGCATTTT
- TRBJ2-7 TRBV11-2 TRBD2 CASNLAGEGNEQYF TGTGCCAGCAATCTAGCGGGAGAGGGTAACGAGCAGTACTTC
- TRBJ2-3 TRBV27 TRBD2 CASSPVYSGSGTDTQYF TGTGCCAGCAGCCCCGTATATAGCGGGAGCGGAACAGATACGCAGTATTTT
- TRBJ1-1 TRBV5-4 TRBD1 CASRSADRVNTEAFF TGTGCCAGCAGATCGGCGGACAGGGTGAACACTGAAGCTTTCTTT
once TRBJ1-1 TRBV20-1 - CSAMGGTEAFF TGCAGTGCCATGGGGGGCACTGAAGCTTTCTTT
- TRBJ2-7 TRBV19 - CASRREASSYEQYF TGTGCCAGTAGGAGAGAGGCGAGCTCCTACGAGCAGTACTTC
once TRBJ2-1 TRBV5-5 TRBD2 CASSFSGTSGINEQFF TGTGCCAGCAGCTTTTCCGGGACTAGCGGAATCAATGAGCAGTTCTTC
- TRBJ1-2 TRBV6-5 - CASSSAGGGYTF TGTGCCAGCAGTTCGGCGGGAGGTGGCTACACCTTC
- TRBJ2-1 TRBV5-1 - CASSLAEVYNEQFF TGCGCCAGCAGCTTGGCGGAGGTCTACAATGAGCAGTTCTTC
- TRBJ1-2 TRBV5-1 - CASSLARQDYGYTF TGCGCCAGCAGCTTGGCCCGACAGGACTATGGCTACACCTTC
once TRBJ1-5 TRBV19 - CASSIGQGVSNQPQHF TGTGCCAGTAGTATAGGACAAGGGGTGAGCAATCAGCCCCAGCATTTT
few TRBJ2-3 TRBV2 TRBD2 CASTLAGAGTDTQYF TGTGCCAGCACCCTAGCGGGAGCGGGGACAGATACGCAGTATTTT
- TRBJ2-6 TRBV2 - CASGLDSPLGVLTF TGTGCCAGCGGATTGGACTCCCCCCTCGGCGTCCTGACTTTC
- TRBJ2-3 TRBV15 - CATSRPPGASVNSDTQYF TGTGCCACCAGCAGACCCCCCGGGGCTAGCGTTAATTCCGATACGCAGTATTTT
- TRBJ2-7 TRBV7-9 - CASSLFPYEQYF TGTGCCAGCAGCTTATTTCCTTACGAGCAGTACTTC
once TRBJ2-3 TRBV29-1 TRBD2 CSARLAGSTDTQYF TGCAGCGCCCGACTAGCGGGGAGCACAGATACGCAGTATTTT
- TRBJ2-7 TRBV7-9 TRBD2 CASSHIAGGPGEQYF TGTGCCAGCAGCCATATAGCGGGAGGGCCCGGCGAGCAGTACTTC
- TRBJ2-7 TRBV6-1 TRBD2 CASSDGLAGGRSYEQYF TGTGCCAGCAGTGACGGACTAGCGGGAGGGCGGTCCTACGAGCAGTACTTC
- TRBJ2-7 TRBV5-6 TRBD2 CASSLARTSGAHEQYF TGTGCCAGCAGCTTGGCCCGGACTAGCGGGGCGCACGAGCAGTACTTC
- TRBJ1-1 TRBV6-5 TRBD1 CASSIDRGREAFF TGTGCCAGCAGCATCGACAGGGGGCGAGAAGCTTTCTTT